This note documents a single T cell receptor (beta chain) sequence. The antigen remains undetermined. This record belongs to a study of T cells in Graves' hyperthyroidism and ophthalmopathy. Broader study findings: Ophthalmopathy, as predicted by the model, came a median 6.5 months after the prediction.

Orbital computed tomography, thyroid ultrasound, serum thyroxine and TRAb, and clinical symptoms together informed the diagnoses. The source material, RNA transcripts, was used to amplify TCR beta CDR3 regions. The TCR CDR3 first-round RT-PCR relied on the HTBI primer set. A single record per CDR3 protein comes from TCRdb applying MiXCR to the multiplex PCR reads. The data show around 500,000 distinct CDR3 sequences, 15% to 20% seen once. Germline CDR1 MDHEN, CDR2 SYDVKM. The CDR3 is 14 amino acids. Trimming stripped 5 bases from V and 0 bases from J, with 10 bases between. The sample was blood. The clonotype was recovered from a woman under 40 with Graves' ophthalmopathy. The gene calls are TRBV28 and TRBJ2-5; D is undetermined. The CDR3 DNA sequence: TGTGCCAGCAGTGCCCCCGGGTACCAAGAGACCCAGTACTTC. This encodes CASSAPGYQETQYF.